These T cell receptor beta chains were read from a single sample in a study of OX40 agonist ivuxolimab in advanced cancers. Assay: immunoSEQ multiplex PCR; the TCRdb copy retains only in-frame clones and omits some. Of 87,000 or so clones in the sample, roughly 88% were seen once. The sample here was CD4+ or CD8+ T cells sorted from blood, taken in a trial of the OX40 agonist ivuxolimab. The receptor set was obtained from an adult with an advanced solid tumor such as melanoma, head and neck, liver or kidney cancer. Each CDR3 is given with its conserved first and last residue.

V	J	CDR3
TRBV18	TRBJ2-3	CASSPVQPTDTQYF
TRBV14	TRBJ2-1	CASSQVRTGGLTSSYNEQFF
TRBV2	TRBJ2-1	CASSEGGGVLAGVDEQFF
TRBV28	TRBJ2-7	CASSPPGTLSYEQYF
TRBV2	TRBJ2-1	CASSERPLNEQFF
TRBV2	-	CASSPGTSPYEQYF
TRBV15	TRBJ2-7	CATSEGRGEQYF
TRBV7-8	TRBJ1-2	CASSLLNYGYTF
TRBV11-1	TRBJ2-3	CASSPWGSTDTQYF
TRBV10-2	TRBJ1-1	CASSDLGLENTEAFF
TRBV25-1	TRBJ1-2	CASSEDRLNGYTF
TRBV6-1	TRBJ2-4	CASSDSGAKNIQYF
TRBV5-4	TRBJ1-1	CASSWRDGNTEAFF
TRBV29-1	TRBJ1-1	CSVEDWWSLEAVAEAFF
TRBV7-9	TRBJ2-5	CASSAGASRETQYF
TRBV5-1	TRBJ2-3	CASSLMDGASTDTQYF
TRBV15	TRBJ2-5	CATRTGGQETQYF
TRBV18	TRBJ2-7	CASSPRQVPTYEQYF
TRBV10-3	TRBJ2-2	CAISESLGGLGSGELFF
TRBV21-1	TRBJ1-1	CASSYQPPGGPNTEAFF
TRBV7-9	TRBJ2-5	CASSLPSGRAPYEQYF
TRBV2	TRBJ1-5	CASGNPPQHF
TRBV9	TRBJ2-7	CASSVGPEVGAVEQYF